This passage covers 21 T cell receptor beta chains from one sample sequenced in a study of T cells in localized non-small cell lung cancer. Clones were read by immunoSEQ multiplex PCR, and TCRdb kept only the in-frame ones, dropping some. Among 20,000 to 25,000 clones, 75% to 90% were seen once, and the ten largest hold 10% to 15%. Sequenced material: PBMCs, taken before any cancer treatment. The source is a man between 40 and 70 years old with stage II squamous cell lung carcinoma.

The chain joins TRBV5-1 to TRBJ2-7; 7 bases are shared with TRBD1. This CDR3 comprises 16 residues. The V segment lost 4 bases and the J segment 1 base; nucleotides outside the gene matches: 11. The germline V gene encodes CDR1 SGHRS and CDR2 YFSETQ. CDR3 bases: TGCGCCAGCAGCCTTACTGGGACAGCTCGTTCCTACGAGCAGTACTTC. Its protein product is CASSLTGTARSYEQYF. Combining the CDR3 with reference TRBV5-1 and TRBJ2-7 gives the whole variable domain KAGVTQTPRYLIKTRGQQVTLSCSPISGHRSVSWYQQTPGQGLQFLFEYFSETQRNKGNFPGRFSGRQFSNSRSEMNVSTLELGDSALYLCASSLTGTARSYEQYFGPGTRLTVT.

CDR3 region: CASSYLDPFGYTF. The CDR3 DNA reads TGTGCCAGCAGTTACCTCGACCCGTTTGGCTACACCTTC. V and J are TRBV6-5 and TRBJ1-2; D is undetermined. The CDR3 is made up of 13 amino acids. V dropped 2 bases and J dropped 7 bases, with 11 bases sitting between them. Germline CDR1 and CDR2: MNHEY and SVGAGI.

The CDR3 DNA follows: TGTGCCAGCAGCGTAGGGGGGGCCTTTCGGACCACTGAAGCTTTCTTT. Its translation is CASSVGGAFRTTEAFF. The chain has TRBV9 and TRBJ1-1, with a tentative D call TRBD1 (6 bases). From germline, CDR1 is SGDLS and CDR2 YYNGEE. Trimming removed 0 bases at V and 4 bases at J, with 16 bases between. CDR3 length equals 16 residues.

This clone has just one count. The genes are TRBV29-1 and TRBJ2-3, with no clear D. Germline V gene data show CDR1 as SQVTM and CDR2 as ANQGSEA. The CDR3 contains 14 residues. Trimming pared 5 bases from V and 3 bases from J, leaving 15 bases between. CDR3: CSVIDPESTDTQYF. The CDR3 DNA follows: TGCAGCGTTATCGACCCCGAGAGTACAGATACGCAGTATTTT.

The chain uses TRBV5-1 and TRBJ2-7; D is possibly TRBD1 (6 bases). There are 13 residues in the CDR3. Germline CDR1 and CDR2: SGHRS and YFSETQ. Trimming cost V 0 bases and J 3 bases, with 7 bases left between them. CDR3 DNA: TGCGCCAGCAGCTTGGAGACAGGCTACGAGCAGTACTTC. Translated: CASSLETGYEQYF.

The sample holds a few counts of this clone. The chain recombines TRBV29-1 with TRBJ2-5; D is undetermined. Deletions cut 3 bases from V and 1 base from J, with 6 bases between. The CDR3 totals 12 residues. Germline V lookup: CDR1 SQVTM, CDR2 ANQGSEA. The CDR3 region has the DNA TGCAGCGTTGACTCCGCCCAAGAGACCCAGTACTTC. Translation gives CSVDSAQETQYF. Variable domain in full (rest from reference TRBV29-1 and TRBJ2-5): SAVISQKPSRDICQRGTSLTIQCQVDSQVTMMFWYRQQPGQSLTLIATANQGSEATYESGFVIDKFPISRPNLTFSTLTVSNMSPEDSSIYLCSVDSAQETQYFGPGTRLLVL.

CDR3 amino acids: CASSEIGNEQFF. DNA of the CDR3: TGTGCCAGCAGTGAAATCGGGAATGAGCAGTTCTTC. This sequence joins TRBV6-1 and TRBJ2-1; D uncertain. Germline values: CDR1 MNHNS, CDR2 SASEGT. The CDR3 consists of 12 residues. Trimming shortened V by 2 bases and J by 7 bases, and 6 bases separated the two germline ends.

This clone was recorded a few times. The chain combines TRBV6-5 with TRBJ2-2; TRBD1 or TRBD2 may be the D gene (5 bases each). CDR3 length equals 12 residues. Germline assignment: CDR1 MNHEY and CDR2 SVGAGI. V was shortened by 6 bases and J by 3 bases, with 5 bases between the two germline ends. CDR3 loop: CASRGDTGELFF. The CDR3 DNA sequence: TGTGCCAGCAGGGGGGACACCGGGGAGCTGTTTTTT.

The chain recombines TRBV30 with TRBJ1-1; no definite D call. Per germline, CDR1 GTSNPN and CDR2 SVGIG (reference sequence). This CDR3 spans 13 amino acids. V lost 3 bases and J 1 base, leaving 9 bases between the germline ends. Written as DNA, the CDR3 is TGTGCCTGGAGCCAAGTAAGGAACACTGAAGCTTTCTTT. Translation: CAWSQVRNTEAFF. Full variable domain (rest looked up from reference TRBV30 and TRBJ1-1): SQTIHQWPATLVQPVGSPLSLECTVEGTSNPNLYWYRQAAGRGLQLLFYSVGIGQISSEVPQNLSASRPQDRQFILSSKKLLLSDSGFYLCAWSQVRNTEAFFGQGTRLTVV.

CDR3 DNA sequence: TGTGCCAGCAGCCAAGGGACAGCGCAAGAGACCCAGTACTTC. It yields the protein CASSQGTAQETQYF. This chain connects TRBV4-2 to TRBJ2-7; D might be TRBD1 (6 bases). Matching the DNA end better, TRBJ2-5 makes the J call doubtful. Germline V lookup: CDR1 LGHNA, CDR2 YNFKEQ. There are 14 residues in the CDR3.

The sample holds a few counts of this clone. The chain links TRBV6-8 to TRBJ1-2; D is possibly TRBD1 (6 bases). Trimming stripped 3 bases from V and 1 base from J, with 18 bases between. The CDR3 totals 17 residues. The germline CDR1 and CDR2 sequences are MNHGY and SAAAGT. The CDR3 nucleotides are TGTGCCAGCAGTTATACTGAGGGACACCCCTTTAACTATGGCTACACCTTC. Translated: CASSYTEGHPFNYGYTF.

As DNA, the CDR3 is TGTGCCAGCAGCCCCACCTTTAAGGATACGCAGTATTTT. Its translation: CASSPTFKDTQYF. The chain links TRBV9 to TRBJ2-3; D gene unclear. From germline, CDR1 is SGDLS and CDR2 YYNGEE. The V end was cut by 4 bases, the J end by 6 bases, with 12 bases between. The CDR3 is 13 residues long.

Worth noting for this clone: One base separates it from a far larger clone, so it is likely a read error. V and J are TRBV6-7 and TRBJ1-2; D is perhaps TRBD1 (5 bases). TRBV6-7 is designated an ORF whose function remains uncertain. V shed 5 bases and J shed 3 bases, with 22 bases lying between them. The CDR3 is 17 amino acids. This CDR3 reads CASSELGRGEWDYGYTF. The CDR3 bases are TGTGCCAGCAGTGAATTGGGACGGGGGGAGTGGGACTATGGCTACACCTTC.

The rearrangement links TRBV9 to TRBJ2-2, with D maybe TRBD1 (6 bases). The CDR3 has 17 residues. The germline V and J ends were trimmed by 0 bases and 1 base, with 13 bases remaining between them. The germline V gene has CDR1 SGDLS and CDR2 YYNGEE. The CDR3 DNA follows: TGTGCCAGCAGCGTAGGAGGGGGTGTTGGGAACACCGGGGAGCTGTTTTTT. It codes for CASSVGGGVGNTGELFF.

This chain connects TRBV29-1 to TRBJ2-7; D is possibly TRBD2 (5 bases). Trimming pared 7 bases from V and 3 bases from J, leaving 22 bases between. CDR1 is SQVTM and CDR2 is ANQGSEA in the germline V gene. The CDR3 consists of 15 residues. In DNA form, the CDR3 reads TGCAGCGGAAGGCGTCGAAGGCGGGCGTGCTACGAGCAGTACTTC. Amino acids: CSGRRRRRACYEQYF.

The V call is TRBV27, the J call TRBJ2-1; 7 positions agree with TRBD2. CDR1 MNHEY and CDR2 SMNVEV come from the germline V gene (reference sequence). This CDR3 has 13 residues. V lost 6 bases to trimming and J lost 3 bases; unmatched junction nucleotides: 2. For the CDR3, the DNA is TGTGCCAGCAGGTCTAGCGGCTACAATGAGCAGTTCTTC. It specifies CASRSSGYNEQFF.

This clone was detected once. The genes are TRBV15 and TRBJ1-4, with a weak D call TRBD1 (5 bases). The length of the CDR3 is 13 residues. The V gene lost 9 bases and the J gene lost 7 bases, with 15 bases spanning the gap. Germline lookup yields CDR1 LNHNV and CDR2 YYDKDF (reference sequence). The CDR3 nucleotides read TGTGCCACGGGACTGAGGGCCCGTGAAAAACTGTTTTTT. Encoded protein: CATGLRAREKLFF.

As DNA, the CDR3 is TGCGCCAGCAGCCTCCGGCAAGAGACCCAGTACTTC. This gives the protein CASSLRQETQYF. The chain employs TRBV5-1 and TRBJ2-5; D ambiguous. Deletions cut 4 bases from V and 2 bases from J, with 6 bases between. The CDR3 has 12 amino acids. Germline CDR1 SGHRS, CDR2 YFSETQ.

The rearrangement joins TRBV29-1 to TRBJ1-2; TRBD1 might be the D (6 bases). Germline assignment: CDR1 SQVTM and CDR2 ANQGSEA. V lost 3 bases, J lost 8 bases, and 19 bases lay in between. CDR3 size: 14 residues. The CDR3 protein is CSVEDTTGLGGYTF. The DNA for the CDR3 is TGCAGCGTTGAGGATACTACAGGGTTAGGCGGCTACACCTTC. Filled out from reference TRBV29-1 and TRBJ1-2, the complete variable domain reads SAVISQKPSRDICQRGTSLTIQCQVDSQVTMMFWYRQQPGQSLTLIATANQGSEATYESGFVIDKFPISRPNLTFSTLTVSNMSPEDSSIYLCSVEDTTGLGGYTFGSGTRLTVV.

This chain joins TRBV2 and TRBJ1-1; the D is unclear. Germline CDR1 is SNHLY and CDR2 is FYNNEI. V shed 7 bases and J shed 6 bases, with 15 bases lying between them. There are 13 residues in the CDR3. Here the CDR3 reads CASMKSVSSEAFF. The CDR3, as DNA: TGTGCCAGCATGAAGAGTGTTTCTTCTGAAGCTTTCTTT. The full variable domain, in which reference TRBV2 and TRBJ1-1 provide the parts outside the CDR3, is EPEVTQTPSHQVTQMGQEVILRCVPISNHLYFYWYRQILGQKVEFLVSFYNNEISEKSEIFDDQFSVERPDGSNFTLKIRSTKLEDSAMYFCASMKSVSSEAFFGQGTRLTVV.

On this clone itself: The junction departs from germline at one end; a sequencing error may be responsible. The chain recombines TRBV2 with TRBJ2-7; D might be TRBD2 (7 bases). Germline CDR1 reads SNHLY; CDR2 reads FYNNEI. CDR3 size: 13 residues. The CDR3, as DNA: TGTGCCAGCAGTCCCCGGACTAGTGGGAACAGGGACTTC. Its translation is CASSPRTSGNRDF.